These 5 T cell receptor beta chains came from one sample sequenced in a study of OX40 agonist ivuxolimab in advanced cancers. TCRdb keeps only in-frame clones here, not all; method: immunoSEQ multiplex PCR. This repertoire shows approximately 70,000 clones, roughly 80% found once; its top ten account for 1.4%. Sequencing was performed on CD4+ or CD8+ T cells sorted from blood, taken in a trial of the OX40 agonist ivuxolimab. The receptors derive from an adult with an advanced solid tumor such as melanoma, head and neck, liver or kidney cancer.

Notes on this clone: At one of its ends the junction is not consistent with the germline gene, which may arise from a read error. V is TRBV11-2 and J is TRBJ2-4; a possible D gene is TRBD1 (6 bases). CDR1 and CDR2 from the germline V gene are SGHAT and FQNNGV. This CDR3 comprises 13 residues. The CDR3 loop reads CASTLSGENIQYF. DNA for the CDR3: TGTGCCAGCACCTTATCAGGGGAAAACATTCAGTACTTC. Full variable domain (missing parts from reference TRBV11-2 and TRBJ2-4): EAGVAQSPRYKIIEKRQSVAFWCNPISGHATLYWYQQILGQGPKLLIQFQNNGVVDDSQLPKDRFSAERLKGVDSTLKIQPAKLEDSAVYLCASTLSGENIQYFGAGTRLSVL.

This clone was seen a handful of times. The CDR3 DNA reads TGTGCCAGCAGCTCGCCGCCGGGTAGCGGGGAAGAGACCCAGTACTTC. Protein sequence: CASSSPPGSGEETQYF. The V and J genes are TRBV7-2 and TRBJ2-5; TRBD2 matches 8 bases. After removal of 4 bases from V and 3 bases from J, the junction contained 10 bases not matched to a gene. CDR1 is SGHTA, CDR2 FQGNSA, per germline. The CDR3 is 16 amino acids.

This sequence joins TRBV5-4 and TRBJ2-7; the match to TRBD1 covers 10 bases. The CDR3 is 15 amino acids. The junction had 11 bases not matched to a gene; V was cut back by 4 bases and J by 7 bases. The germline V gene encodes CDR1 SGHNT and CDR2 YYREEE (reference sequence). The CDR3 DNA is TGTGCCAGCAGCACACCGGGACAGGGGATTAGGGAGCAGTACTTC. The encoded protein is CASSTPGQGIREQYF.

The V gene is TRBV7-6, the J gene TRBJ2-7; no reliable D call. From germline, CDR1 is SGHVS and CDR2 FNYEAQ. Trimming pared 4 bases from V and 4 bases from J, leaving 20 bases between. CDR3 size: 16 residues. DNA of the CDR3: TGTGCCAGCAGCTGGAATGAAGGCAGTCCCGTTTACGAGCAGTACTTC. Amino acid sequence: CASSWNEGSPVYEQYF.

The sample holds many counts of this clone. The chain combines TRBV15 with TRBJ2-5; D is unresolved. CDR3 size: 13 residues. Looked up from germline, CDR1 is LNHNV and CDR2 is YYDKDF (reference sequence). Trimming stripped 3 bases from V and 4 bases from J, with 9 bases between. In DNA form, the CDR3 reads TGTGCCACCAGCAGCGTGGGTGGAGAGACCCAGTACTTC. It codes for CATSSVGGETQYF. Full variable domain (outside the CDR3, taken from reference TRBV15 and TRBJ2-5): DAMVIQNPRYQVTQFGKPVTLSCSQTLNHNVMYWYQQKSSQAPKLLFHYYDKDFNNEADTPDNFQSRRPNTSFCFLDIRSPGLGDTAMYLCATSSVGGETQYFGPGTRLLVL.